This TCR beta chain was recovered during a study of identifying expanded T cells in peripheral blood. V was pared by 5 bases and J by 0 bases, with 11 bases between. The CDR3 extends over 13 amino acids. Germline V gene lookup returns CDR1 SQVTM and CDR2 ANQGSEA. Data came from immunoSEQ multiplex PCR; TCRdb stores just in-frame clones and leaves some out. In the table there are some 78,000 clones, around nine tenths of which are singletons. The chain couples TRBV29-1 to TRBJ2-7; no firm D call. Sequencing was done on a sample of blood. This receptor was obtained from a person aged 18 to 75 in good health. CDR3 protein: CSVLTDLSYEQYF. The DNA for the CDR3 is TGCAGCGTTTTGACGGACCTCTCCTACGAGCAGTACTTC.